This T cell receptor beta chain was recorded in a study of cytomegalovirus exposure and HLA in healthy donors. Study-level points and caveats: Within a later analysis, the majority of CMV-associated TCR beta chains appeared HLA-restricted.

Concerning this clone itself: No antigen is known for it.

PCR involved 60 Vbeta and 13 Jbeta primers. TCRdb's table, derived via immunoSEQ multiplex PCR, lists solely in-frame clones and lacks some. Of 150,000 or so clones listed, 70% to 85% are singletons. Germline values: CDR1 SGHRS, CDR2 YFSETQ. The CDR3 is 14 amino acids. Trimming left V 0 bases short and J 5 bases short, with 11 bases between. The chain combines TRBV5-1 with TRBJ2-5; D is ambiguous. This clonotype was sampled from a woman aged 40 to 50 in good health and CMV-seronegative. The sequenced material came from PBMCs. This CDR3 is CASSLASGYETQYF. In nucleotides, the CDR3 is TGCGCCAGCAGCTTGGCCTCGGGTTACGAGACCCAGTACTTC.